This paragraph reports one T cell receptor (beta chain). This specimen belongs to a study of blood T cells in healthy people across ages. The CDR3 runs to 18 residues. Germline values: CDR1 MNHEY, CDR2 SVGAGI. V was cut by 4 bases and J by 1 base, with 21 bases left in between. Primed by a sample-barcoded 5' primer and a J-beta primer mix, a second PCR proceeded for 7 to 11 cycles. Using its own MiXCR run on the 5' RACE reads, TCRdb lists one record per CDR3 protein. The data hold over 1,200,000 distinct CDR3 sequences, with almost 60% observed a single time. Sequencing used blood. This receptor was obtained from a man aged 18-30 years in good health. This chain connects TRBV6-5 to TRBJ2-3; perhaps D is TRBD1 or TRBD2 (5 bases each). CDR3 sequence: CASSFTGALRTRTDTQYF. The CDR3 nucleotides read TGTGCCAGCAGTTTCACCGGGGCACTAAGAACACGCACAGATACGCAGTATTTT.